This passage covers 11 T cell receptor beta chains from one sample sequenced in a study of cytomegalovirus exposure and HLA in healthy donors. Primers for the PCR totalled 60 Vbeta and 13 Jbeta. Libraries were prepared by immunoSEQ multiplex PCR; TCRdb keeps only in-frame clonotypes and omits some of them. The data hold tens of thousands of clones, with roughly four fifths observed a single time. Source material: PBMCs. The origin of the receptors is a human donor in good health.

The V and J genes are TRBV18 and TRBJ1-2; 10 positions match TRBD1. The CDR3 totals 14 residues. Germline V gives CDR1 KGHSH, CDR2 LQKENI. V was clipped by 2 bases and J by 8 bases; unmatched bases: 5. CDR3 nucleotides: TGTGCCAGCTCACCAAGACAGGGGGCTGAAGGCTACACCTTC. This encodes CASSPRQGAEGYTF.

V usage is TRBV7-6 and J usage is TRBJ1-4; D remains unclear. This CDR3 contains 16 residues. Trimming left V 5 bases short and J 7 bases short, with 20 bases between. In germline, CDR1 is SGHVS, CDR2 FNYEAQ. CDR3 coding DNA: TGTGCCAGCAGCCAATCTCCGGGTGGCGGAGGTGAAAAACTGTTTTTT. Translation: CASSQSPGGGGEKLFF.

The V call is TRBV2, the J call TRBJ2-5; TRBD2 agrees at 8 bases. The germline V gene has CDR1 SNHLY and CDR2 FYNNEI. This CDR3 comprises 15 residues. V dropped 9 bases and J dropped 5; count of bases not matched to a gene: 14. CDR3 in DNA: TGTGCCAGAGGGCCAGCGGGGGCCCTCGGGGAGACCCAGTACTTC. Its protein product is CARGPAGALGETQYF.

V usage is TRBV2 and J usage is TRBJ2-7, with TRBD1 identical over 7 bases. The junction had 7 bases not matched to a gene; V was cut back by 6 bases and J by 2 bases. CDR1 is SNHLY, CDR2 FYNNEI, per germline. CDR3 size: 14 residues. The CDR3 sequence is CASSDRDLAYEQYF. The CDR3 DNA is TGTGCCAGCAGCGACAGGGATCTCGCCTACGAGCAGTACTTC.

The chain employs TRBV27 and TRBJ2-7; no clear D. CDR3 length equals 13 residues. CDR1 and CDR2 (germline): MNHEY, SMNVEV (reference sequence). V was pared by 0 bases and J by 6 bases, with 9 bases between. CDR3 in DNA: TGTGCCAGCAGTTTATCCGTTTACTCCGAGCAGTACTTC. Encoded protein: CASSLSVYSEQYF.

The CDR3 bases are TGTGCCAGCAGCTTGGGGACTAGCCCCCATGAGCAGTTCTTC. Encoded protein: CASSLGTSPHEQFF. The rearrangement uses TRBV5-4 and TRBJ2-1, with TRBD2 matching over 8 bases. In germline, CDR1 is SGHNT, CDR2 YYREEE (reference sequence). J lost 8 bases, V lost 0 bases, and 4 bases had no gene match. This CDR3 region has 14 residues.

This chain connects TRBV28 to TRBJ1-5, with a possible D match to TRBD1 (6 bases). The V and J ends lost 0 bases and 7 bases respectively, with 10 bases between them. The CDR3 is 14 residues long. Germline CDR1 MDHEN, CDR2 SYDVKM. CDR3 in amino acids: CASSLWGAGQPQHF. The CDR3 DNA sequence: TGTGCCAGCAGTTTATGGGGGGCCGGGCAGCCCCAGCATTTT.

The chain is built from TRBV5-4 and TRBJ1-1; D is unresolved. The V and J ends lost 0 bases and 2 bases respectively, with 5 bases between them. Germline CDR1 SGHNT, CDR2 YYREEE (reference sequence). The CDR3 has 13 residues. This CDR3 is CASSLDRNTEAFF. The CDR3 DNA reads TGTGCCAGCAGCTTGGACAGAAACACTGAAGCTTTCTTT.

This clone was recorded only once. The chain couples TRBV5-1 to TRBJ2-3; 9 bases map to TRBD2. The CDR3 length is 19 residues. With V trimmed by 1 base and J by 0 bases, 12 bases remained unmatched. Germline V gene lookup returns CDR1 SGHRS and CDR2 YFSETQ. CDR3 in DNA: TGCGCCAGCAGCTTGTACCCCCGGGAGACTAGCGGTAGCACAGATACGCAGTATTTT. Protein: CASSLYPRETSGSTDTQYF.

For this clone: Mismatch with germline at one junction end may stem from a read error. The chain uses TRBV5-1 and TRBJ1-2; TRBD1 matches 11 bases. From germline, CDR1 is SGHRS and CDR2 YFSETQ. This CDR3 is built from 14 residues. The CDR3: CASSSRTGGPGYPF. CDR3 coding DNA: TGCGCCAGCAGCAGCCGGACAGGGGGCCCCGGCTACCCCTTC.

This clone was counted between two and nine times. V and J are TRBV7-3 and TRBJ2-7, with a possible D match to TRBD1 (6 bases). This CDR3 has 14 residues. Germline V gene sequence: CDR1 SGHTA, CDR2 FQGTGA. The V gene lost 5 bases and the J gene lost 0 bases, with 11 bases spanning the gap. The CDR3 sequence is CASSPTGSSYEQYF. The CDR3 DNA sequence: TGTGCCAGCAGCCCCACAGGGAGCTCCTACGAGCAGTACTTC. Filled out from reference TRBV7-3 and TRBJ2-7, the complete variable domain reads GAGVSQTPSNKVTEKGKYVELRCDPISGHTALYWYRQSLGQGPEFLIYFQGTGAADDSGLPNDRFFAVRPEGSVSTLKIQRTERGDSAVYLCASSPTGSSYEQYFGPGTRLTVT.